Listed here is a single T cell receptor (beta chain). This clone has just a few counts. Its antigen is currently not known. No base qualities exist here, and no much larger clone lies one base off it. Germline trimming: 4 bases from V, 5 bases from J; junction bases outside gene matches: 9. The CDR3 runs 16 residues from the cysteine to the phenylalanine. The CDR3 DNA has 48 bases and is translated from base 1. The CDR1 and CDR2 encoded by the germline V gene are SGHRS and YFSETQ. A single peripheral blood draw of about 120 mL on average was collected from each donor into heparinised tubes. A BD FACSAria II and a panel including CD45RO, CCR7, CD25, CD127, CD95 and CD27 were used to sort naive, central memory, regulatory and stem cell-like memory CD4+ T cells. A purity above 95% was achieved for all sorted populations. Right away, PBMCs were isolated by Lymphoprep density gradient centrifugation and were stained directly, with no culture step. To minimize batch effects, samples were stained and sorted in pairs, one healthy donor with one patient per experiment.

This sample was included in a study of beta chain features in type 1 diabetes (dated by TCRdb to the late 2010s). Looking at the study overall: Patients and healthy donors did not differ in mean age, gender distribution, total cell number or subset yield. Regulatory and stem cell-like memory subsets were obtained from only 8 patients and about eight healthy donors, while naive and central memory subsets were obtained from all 28 donors. A total of roughly 110 million sorted cells were examined across all samples, and the number of cells per subset was strongly correlated with RNA yield. In the study, recently diagnosed type 1 diabetes patients and matched healthy donors were compared on the TCRB repertoires of their sorted circulating CD4+ T cell subsets. Broader findings and caveats from the paper: Because cDNA rather than genomic DNA was sequenced, highly expressing activated cells could have been over-represented, although no difference in activation and CD3 levels was found between groups. Type 1 diabetes patients showed a moderate but significant shortening of TCRB CDR3 length in all four CD4+ subsets. Fewer insertions and more nucleotide deletions at VDJ recombination sites were observed in patients with type 1 diabetes, implying thymic rearrangement abnormalities. Naive, central memory and regulatory TCRB repertoires appeared to be more similar among patients than among healthy donors. HLA sub-analyses involved small numbers of individuals, so any influence of HLA type on TCRB rearrangement remained unresolved. Shorter templates might be favored by PCR, yet because patient and control samples were amplified and corrected together, any such skew would affect both groups equally.

The entire isolated RNA was reverse transcribed using the High Capacity cDNA Reverse Transcription Kit, and thus expressed TCRB transcripts were sequenced. Deep immunoSEQ sequencing was applied to naive, central memory and regulatory T cell samples, giving an average of roughly 3.5 million total reads per sample. Sorted cells were lysed in RLT buffer and RNA was extracted with DNase-treated RNeasy Micro or Mini kits, depending on cell number. Each cell subset was processed separately to prevent cross-contamination, with patient and healthy donor samples processed together. The immunoSEQ multiplex PCR was used to amplify TCRB sequences from cDNA, yielding 87-bp fragments that span the CDR3 region. Amplicons were sequenced on the Illumina HiSeq platform. From the authors' description of their analysis: PCR bias was computationally corrected using synthetic template baselines, reads within Hamming distance 2 were collapsed, and singletons that could not be merged were discarded. By aligning reads against IMGT, V, D and J genes, CDR3 length, and insertions or deletions at six rearrangement sites were assigned. Within each subset, clonotype counts were normalized to the number of sorted cells before true diversity and Gini coefficients were calculated with the tcR R package. Repertoire sharing was quantified using the overlap coefficient calculated on TCRB nucleotide sequences. As a proxy for the pre-selection repertoire, out-of-frame TCRB sequences from naive cells were analyzed. This immuneACCESS table, as held by TCRdb, lists in-frame sequences with V and J called but not all clones. Of the missing ones, under half trace to an unresolved V gene in checked studies; the others have no known cause. V, J and clone size are taken as reported in that table, and D and trimming were inferred from the DNA itself. The sample includes roughly 350,000 clones, with 11% observed a single time. More than 0.015% of the sample is taken by the ten largest.

The specimen sequenced was naive CD4+ T cells from blood. According to the study, the label for this sample's cell subset or site signals: true naive CD4+ T cells. The receptor chain draws on TRBV5-1 and TRBJ1-1; 12 bases in between match TRBD1. This clonotype originated in a woman in her thirties in good health. The CDR3 protein is CASSPGQGAPGTEAFF. The nucleotides read TGCGCCAGCAGCCCGGGACAGGGGGCGCCGGGGACTGAAGCTTTCTTT.